This entry is about one TCR beta chain. In the authors' workflow: Estimation of nucleated cell counts relied on the amplification of reference gene primers. TCRdb's table, derived via immunoSEQ multiplex PCR, lists solely in-frame clones and lacks some. Clonal size and the V and J genes are those of that table, whereas D and trimming came from the DNA. The table records under 250,000 clones, around 90% of them present only once. This entry comes from a study of blood T cell repertoires in COVID-19. Study details: The samples span acute and convalescent COVID-19 from the United States, Italy and Spain. PBMCs, B-cell-depleted T cells, or T cells provided the cDNA or gDNA that made up the material.

This CDR3 has 16 residues. The V gene lost 4 bases and the J gene lost 0 bases, with 15 bases spanning the gap. The germline CDR1 and CDR2 sequences are MGHRA and YSYEKL. The rearrangement links TRBV4-1 to TRBJ1-1; D is perhaps TRBD1 (5 bases). The sequencing input was peripheral blood. The clonotype was recovered from a man aged 60-69 years who had recovered from COVID-19. CDR3 loop: CASSPLGKGLNTEAFF. In DNA, the CDR3 is TGCGCCAGCAGCCCATTGGGAAAGGGGCTGAACACTGAAGCTTTCTTT.